These 9 T cell receptor beta chains came from one sample sequenced in a study of cytomegalovirus exposure and HLA in healthy donors. The study ran its PCR with 60 Vbeta and 13 Jbeta primers. The repertoire was sequenced with immunoSEQ multiplex PCR; TCRdb's copy has only in-frame clones and lacks some. The sample consists of 100,000 to 130,000 clones, under 80% of them appearing once. Material for sequencing was PBMCs. The receptor set was obtained from a woman aged 40 to 50 in good health and CMV-seropositive.

This clone was recorded only once. V and J are TRBV7-9 and TRBJ2-7; no clear D gene. The V end was cut by 0 bases, the J end by 6 bases, with 6 bases between. Germline loops: CDR1 SEHNR, CDR2 FQNEAQ (reference sequence). The CDR3 has 12 residues. The CDR3 nucleotides read TGTGCCAGCAGCTTAGCGTACGGCGAGCAGTACTTC. As protein: CASSLAYGEQYF.

The chain joins TRBV27 to TRBJ2-7, with 9 bases matching TRBD1. V lost 2 bases, J lost 1 base, and 6 bases stayed unmatched. This CDR3 region has 16 residues. Germline values: CDR1 MNHEY, CDR2 SMNVEV (reference sequence). The CDR3 is CASSLLPGTGSYEQYF. DNA of the CDR3: TGTGCCAGCAGTTTACTTCCCGGGACAGGGTCCTACGAGCAGTACTTC.

The chain has TRBV11-1 and TRBJ1-2; no clear D gene. Deletions cut 4 bases from V and 2 bases from J, with 11 bases between. Germline V gene sequence: CDR1 SGHAT, CDR2 FQDESV (reference sequence). This CDR3 is 14 amino acids long. CDR3 nucleotides: TGTGCCAGCAGCTCCGGGGAGACCAACTATGGCTACACCTTC. Translation: CASSSGETNYGYTF.

The chain is built from TRBV6-1 and TRBJ2-3; 10 nucleotides match TRBD2. The V gene's germline CDR1 is MNHNS and CDR2 SASEGT. The V and J ends lost 2 bases and 5 bases, in that order; junction bases with no gene match: 7. This CDR3 comprises 16 residues. The CDR3 coding sequence is TGTGCCAGCAGTGAAACGATAGCGGGGGGTGGAGATACGCAGTATTTT. Translated: CASSETIAGGGDTQYF.

This chain links TRBV7-9 with TRBJ1-4; TRBD1 agrees at 10 bases. V shed 4 bases and J 8 bases; nucleotides not matched to a gene: 7. The V gene's germline CDR1 is SEHNR and CDR2 FQNEAQ (reference sequence). The CDR3 length is 15 residues. CDR3 in amino acids: CASSSSGTGEEKLFF. Here the CDR3 DNA reads TGTGCCAGCAGCTCTAGCGGGACAGGGGAGGAAAAACTGTTTTTT.

The chain links TRBV5-1 to TRBJ1-3, with 8 bases matching TRBD1. The CDR3 consists of 18 residues. CDR1 and CDR2 (germline): SGHRS, YFSETQ. Trimming cost V 0 bases and J 0 bases; bases outside gene matches: 8. The CDR3 reads CASSLGPPGQDSGNTIYF. The CDR3 nucleotides are TGCGCCAGCAGCTTGGGGCCCCCGGGACAGGACTCTGGAAACACCATATATTTT.

J is TRBJ1-2 and V is TRBV7-6; TRBD1 might be the D (6 bases). V lost 5 bases and J 4 bases, leaving 20 bases between the germline ends. The CDR3 is 16 amino acids. Germline V CDR1 and CDR2: SGHVS, FNYEAQ. The CDR3 coding sequence is TGTGCCAGCAGCCCTCAGCCCTCGGGGGGCGGCTATGGCTACACCTTC. It encodes CASSPQPSGGGYGYTF.

The chain recombines TRBV5-1 with TRBJ1-1; 7 positions match TRBD1. CDR3 length equals 13 residues. In germline, CDR1 is SGHRS, CDR2 YFSETQ. J was trimmed by 4 bases and V by 4 bases; bases with no gene match: 4. The CDR3 loop reads CASSTGQVTEAFF. For the CDR3, the DNA is TGCGCCAGCAGCACAGGACAGGTCACTGAAGCTTTCTTT.

V is TRBV15 and J is TRBJ2-1; possible D gene TRBD1, 6 bases. The CDR3 runs 12 residues. Per the germline V gene, CDR1 is LNHNV and CDR2 is YYDKDF (reference sequence). Trimming removed 5 bases from V and 8 bases from J, with 10 bases in between. This CDR3 is CATSRRTDEQFF. The CDR3 region has the DNA TGTGCCACCAGCCGTCGGACAGATGAGCAGTTCTTC.